The entry below describes one TCR beta chain. Here immunoSEQ multiplex PCR was the method, and the copy in TCRdb shows in-frame clones only, minus some. The top ten clones hold 3.6% of a sample with about 400,000 clones, around 87% of them seen once. This sample's treatment: roughly 20 received Ad26.COV2.S at low or high dose, single or two shots; five or six received placebo; per-sample allocation not given. Samples analyzed were those drawn on day 63 after the first vaccine or placebo injection. In Boston, the donor was an adult between 18-55 years of age. These data come from a study of Ad26.COV2.S vaccination and SARS-CoV-2 variants. Study at large: Once or twice, 56 days apart, Ad26.COV2.S was delivered intramuscularly.

Germline V gene lookup returns CDR1 SGHVS and CDR2 FQNEAQ. J was trimmed by 1 base and V by 4 bases; bases with no gene match: 1. The CDR3 loop spans 14 amino acids. Sequenced here: peripheral blood, sampled in a trial of Ad26.COV2.S vaccine versus placebo. The rearrangement links TRBV7-8 to TRBJ1-1, with 9 bases fitting TRBD1. The sequence was collected from a person between 18 and 60 years old who received the Ad26.COV2.S COVID-19 vaccine or a placebo. In DNA form, the CDR3 reads TGTGCCAGCAGCTGGGGACAGGGGAACACTGAAGCTTTCTTT. It yields the protein CASSWGQGNTEAFF.